A selection of T cell receptor beta chains follows, all from one sample in a study of T cells in Graves' hyperthyroidism and ophthalmopathy. One entry per CDR3 protein results from TCRdb running MiXCR on the multiplex PCR reads. Of about 690,000 distinct CDR3 sequences detected, approximately 15% appear once; the ten largest clones hold 15%. Sample: blood. All receptors derive from a man aged 45-65 years with Graves' hyperthyroidism. The CDR3 runs from the conserved cysteine through the conserved F or W. The order of the fields is V gene, CDR3 protein.

V gene: TRBV10-3; CDR3 protein: CAISFGTANYGYTF
V gene: TRBV24-1; CDR3 protein: CATSDSGTGGREQYF
V gene: TRBV3-1; CDR3 protein: CASSQSLAGYVDTQYF
V gene: TRBV29-1; CDR3 protein: CSVEAGTSSSGDTQYF
V gene: TRBV11-2; CDR3 protein: CARSLPDTQYF
V gene: TRBV5-1; CDR3 protein: CASSPDPETQYF
V gene: TRBV4-1; CDR3 protein: CASSQGARGVGEKLFF
V gene: TRBV27; CDR3 protein: CASTGASGTASWADTQYF
V gene: TRBV7-9; CDR3 protein: CASSLLAEGEQYF
V gene: TRBV3-1; CDR3 protein: CASSLPRIAGEGTGELFF
V gene: TRBV19; CDR3 protein: CASSMTANPTYEQYF
V gene: TRBV29-1; CDR3 protein: CSVVTEGNEQYF
V gene: TRBV3-1; CDR3 protein: CASSQFLAGDNEQFF
V gene: TRBV7-9; CDR3 protein: CASSSWVSGSPTQFF
V gene: TRBV7-3; CDR3 protein: CASSDTGGEYNEQFF
V gene: TRBV19; CDR3 protein: CASSPFLYSNQPQHF
V gene: TRBV12-3/TRBV12-4; CDR3 protein: CVSSPYNSPLHF
V gene: TRBV18; CDR3 protein: CASSTGLAHEQYF
V gene: TRBV20-1; CDR3 protein: CSARNFRGENTIYF
V gene: TRBV20-1; CDR3 protein: CSALGTSGGNEQYF
V gene: TRBV28; CDR3 protein: CASSFGDGGYGYTF
V gene: TRBV5-4; CDR3 protein: CASRHRDTNYGYTF
V gene: TRBV9; CDR3 protein: CASSVGTGGNTIYF
V gene: TRBV29-1; CDR3 protein: CSVEVPNHNEQFF
V gene: TRBV28; CDR3 protein: CASSLGLADYEQYF
V gene: TRBV28; CDR3 protein: CASSSPGGNYGYTF
V gene: TRBV7-9; CDR3 protein: CASSLASASGMETQYF
V gene: TRBV20-1; CDR3 protein: CSAAPGTGQGRNQPQHF
V gene: TRBV18; CDR3 protein: CASSLYDRDQETQYF
V gene: TRBV20-1; CDR3 protein: CSAIDLGRGNNQPQHF
V gene: TRBV11-2; CDR3 protein: CASSFNRGVAEAFF
V gene: TRBV9; CDR3 protein: CASSVGGTYSYNEQFF
V gene: TRBV19; CDR3 protein: CATKQGSNQPQHF
V gene: TRBV6-2/TRBV6-3; CDR3 protein: CASSPGGRGPNNEQFF
V gene: TRBV9; CDR3 protein: CASSVEVGPYEQYF
V gene: TRBV25-1; CDR3 protein: CASSLLLGDEQFF
V gene: TRBV7-9; CDR3 protein: CASSAETSAETQYF
V gene: TRBV6-1; CDR3 protein: CAISRGTFTSTDTQYF
V gene: TRBV20-1; CDR3 protein: CSATGTGTYSNQPQHF
V gene: TRBV7-8; CDR3 protein: CASSSHDRDPYEQYF
V gene: TRBV18; CDR3 protein: CASSPPAATDTQYF
V gene: TRBV27; CDR3 protein: CASSLGQATGELFF
V gene: TRBV18; CDR3 protein: CASSPNGQGLDTQYF
V gene: TRBV4-1; CDR3 protein: CASSQEPLYEQYF
V gene: TRBV5-1; CDR3 protein: CASSLAGNSNQPQHF
V gene: TRBV10-3; CDR3 protein: CAISESVLAGELFF
V gene: TRBV7-2; CDR3 protein: CASSSRTSGKKETQYF
V gene: TRBV29-1; CDR3 protein: CSVGTGSSYNEQFF
V gene: TRBV12-3/TRBV12-4; CDR3 protein: CASSGTGTLTGNTIYF
V gene: TRBV12-3/TRBV12-4; CDR3 protein: CASSLSLVDTEAFF
V gene: TRBV28; CDR3 protein: CASRPPGTVNEKLFF
V gene: TRBV28; CDR3 protein: CASRTIAGGRNEQYF
V gene: TRBV20-1; CDR3 protein: CSAREGLADNEQFF
V gene: TRBV7-9; CDR3 protein: CASSFGTGDLSNQPQHF
V gene: TRBV27; CDR3 protein: CASSPLGRGEKLFF
V gene: TRBV5-1; CDR3 protein: CASSLAASEAFF
V gene: TRBV28; CDR3 protein: CASSSRIMVYGYTF